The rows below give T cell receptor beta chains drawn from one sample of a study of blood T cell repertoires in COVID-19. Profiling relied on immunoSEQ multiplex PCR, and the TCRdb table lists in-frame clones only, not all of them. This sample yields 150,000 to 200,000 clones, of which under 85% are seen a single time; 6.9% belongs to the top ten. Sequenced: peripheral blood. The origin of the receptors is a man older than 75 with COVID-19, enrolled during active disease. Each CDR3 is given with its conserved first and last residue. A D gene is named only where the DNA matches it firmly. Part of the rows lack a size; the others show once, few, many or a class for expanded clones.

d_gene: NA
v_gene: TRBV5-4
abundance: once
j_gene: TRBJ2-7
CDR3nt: TGTGCCAGCAGCTTTGACAGCAGCTCCTACGAGCAGTACTTC
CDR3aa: CASSFDSSSYEQYF

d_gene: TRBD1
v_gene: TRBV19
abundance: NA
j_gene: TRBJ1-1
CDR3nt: TGTGCCAGTAGTATAGATTGGACAGGGAGAGCTTTCTTT
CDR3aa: CASSIDWTGRAFF

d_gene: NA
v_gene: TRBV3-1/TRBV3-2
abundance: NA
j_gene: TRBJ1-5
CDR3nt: TGTGCCAGCAGCCTTGGTGGAGGGGTAGGTCAGCCCCAGCATTTT
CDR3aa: CASSLGGGVGQPQHF

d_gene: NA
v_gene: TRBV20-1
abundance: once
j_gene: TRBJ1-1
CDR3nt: TGCAGTGCCCTAGCCACTGAAGCTTTCTTT
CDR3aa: CSALATEAFF

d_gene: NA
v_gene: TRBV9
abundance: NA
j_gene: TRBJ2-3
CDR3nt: TGTGCCAGTACCCGGGGGGCTACAGATACGCAGTATTTT
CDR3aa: CASTRGATDTQYF

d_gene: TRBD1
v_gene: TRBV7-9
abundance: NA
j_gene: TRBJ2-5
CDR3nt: TGTGCCAGCAGCTTTGGCAGGGGGCGAGAGACCCAGTACTTC
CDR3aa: CASSFGRGRETQYF

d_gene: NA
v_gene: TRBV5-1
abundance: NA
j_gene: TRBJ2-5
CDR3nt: TGCGCCAGCAGCTTGGCCATGAGTAAAGAGACCCAGTACTTC
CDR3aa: CASSLAMSKETQYF

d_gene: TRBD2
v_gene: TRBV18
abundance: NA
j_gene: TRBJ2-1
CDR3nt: TGTGCCAGCTCGCCTATGGGACTAGCGGGCAATGAGCAGTTCTTC
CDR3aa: CASSPMGLAGNEQFF

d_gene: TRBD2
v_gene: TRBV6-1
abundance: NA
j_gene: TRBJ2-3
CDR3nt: TGTGCCAGCAGTGAGGAGGGACTAGCGGGGGCGGGTACGCAGTATTTT
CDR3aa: CASSEEGLAGAGTQYF

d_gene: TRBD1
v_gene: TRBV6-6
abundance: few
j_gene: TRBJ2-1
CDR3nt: TGTGCCAGCAGTTACCCCGGGACAGGGGAAGGTGAGCAGTTCTTC
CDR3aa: CASSYPGTGEGEQFF

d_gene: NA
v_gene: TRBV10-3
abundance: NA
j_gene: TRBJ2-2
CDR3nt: TGTGCCATCACTCACACCGGGGAGCTGTTTTTT
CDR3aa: CAITHTGELFF

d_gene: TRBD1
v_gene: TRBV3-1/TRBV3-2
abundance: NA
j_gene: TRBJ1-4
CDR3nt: TGTGCCAGCAGCCAAGACGACAGGGCGCGAAAACTGTTTTTT
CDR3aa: CASSQDDRARKLFF

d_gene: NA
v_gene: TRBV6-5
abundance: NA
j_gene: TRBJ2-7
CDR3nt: TGTGCCAGCAACCAGGCGTCGAGCTCCTACGAGCAGTACTTC
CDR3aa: CASNQASSSYEQYF

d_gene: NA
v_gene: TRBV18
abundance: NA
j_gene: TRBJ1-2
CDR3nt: TGTGCCAGCTCACCGGATAGCTCCGATGGCTACACCTTC
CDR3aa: CASSPDSSDGYTF

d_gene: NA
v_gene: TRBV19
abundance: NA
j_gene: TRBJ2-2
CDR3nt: TGTGCCAGTAGGGCAACCTGGGGGGACAGTCTTCTCACCGGGGAGCTGTTTTTT
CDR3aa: CASRATWGDSLLTGELFF

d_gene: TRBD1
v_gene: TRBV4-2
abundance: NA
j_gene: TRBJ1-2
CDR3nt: TGTGCCAGCAGCCATGACACAGGGGGCGACTATGGCTACACCTTC
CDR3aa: CASSHDTGGDYGYTF

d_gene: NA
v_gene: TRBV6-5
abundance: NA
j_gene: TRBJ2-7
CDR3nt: TGTGCCAGCAGTCCCTCCCCTCCGGAGAACGAGCAGTACTTC
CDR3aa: CASSPSPPENEQYF

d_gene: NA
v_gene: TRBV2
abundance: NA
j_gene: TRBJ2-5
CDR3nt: TGTGCCAGCAGCGAGGACTTCCAAGAGACCCAGTACTTC
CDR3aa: CASSEDFQETQYF

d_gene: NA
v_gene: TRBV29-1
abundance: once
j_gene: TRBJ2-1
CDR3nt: TGCAGCGTTGAAGAGAAACAGGGCTGGAATGAGCAGTTCTTC
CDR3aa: CSVEEKQGWNEQFF

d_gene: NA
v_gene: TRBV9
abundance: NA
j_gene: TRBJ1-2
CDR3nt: TGTGCCAGCAGCGTAACGGGGTATGGCTACACCTTC
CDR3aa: CASSVTGYGYTF

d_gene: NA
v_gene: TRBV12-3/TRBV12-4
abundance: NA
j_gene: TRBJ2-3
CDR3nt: TGTGCCAGCAGCCGGGTACGCACAGATACGCAGTATTTT
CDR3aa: CASSRVRTDTQYF

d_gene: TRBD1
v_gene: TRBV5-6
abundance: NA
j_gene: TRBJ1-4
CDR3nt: TGTGCCAGCAGCTTGAGGGGGCTAATGCCTGAAAAACTGTTTTTT
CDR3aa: CASSLRGLMPEKLFF

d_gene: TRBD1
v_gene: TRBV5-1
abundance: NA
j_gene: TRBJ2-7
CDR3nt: TGCGCCAGCAGCCATCAGGGGGCGACCTCCTACGAGCAGTACTTC
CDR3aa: CASSHQGATSYEQYF

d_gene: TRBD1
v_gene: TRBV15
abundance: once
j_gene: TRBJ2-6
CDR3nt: TGTGCCACCAGCAGAGTCGGGACAGGAGCTGGGGCCAACGTCCTGACTTTC
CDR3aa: CATSRVGTGAGANVLTF

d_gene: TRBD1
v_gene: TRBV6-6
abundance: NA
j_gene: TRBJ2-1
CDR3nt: TGTGCCAGCAGTCACCGACAGGGCCCTAGCTCCTACAATGAGCAGTTCTTC
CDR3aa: CASSHRQGPSSYNEQFF

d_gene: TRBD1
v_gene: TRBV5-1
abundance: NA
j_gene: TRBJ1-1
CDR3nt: TGCGCCAGCAGCTTAGGACAGGGGTCCACTGAAGCTTTCTTT
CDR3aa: CASSLGQGSTEAFF

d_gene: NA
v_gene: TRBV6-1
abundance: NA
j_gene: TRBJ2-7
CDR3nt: TGTGCCAGCAGTCTACAGGGATCCGAGCAGTACTTC
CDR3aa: CASSLQGSEQYF

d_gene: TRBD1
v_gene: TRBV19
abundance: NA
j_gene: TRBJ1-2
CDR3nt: TGTGCCAGTAGCAGCCTCCGGGACAGGGGGGTCCTCTATGGCTACACCTTC
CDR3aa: CASSSLRDRGVLYGYTF

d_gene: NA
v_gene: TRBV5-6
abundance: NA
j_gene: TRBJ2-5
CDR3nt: TGTGCCAGCAGCTTGTGGGCCTACCAAGAGACCCAGTACTTC
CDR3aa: CASSLWAYQETQYF

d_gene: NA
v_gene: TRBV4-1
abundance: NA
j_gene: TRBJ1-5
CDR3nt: TGCGCCAGCAGCCAAGAGGCTGGCCAGGGCAGGCAGCCCCAGCATTTT
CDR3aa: CASSQEAGQGRQPQHF

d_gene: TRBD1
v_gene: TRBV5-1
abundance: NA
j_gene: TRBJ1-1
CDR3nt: TGCGCCAGCAGCTCAGGGACAGGGGATACTGAAGCTTTCTTT
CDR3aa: CASSSGTGDTEAFF

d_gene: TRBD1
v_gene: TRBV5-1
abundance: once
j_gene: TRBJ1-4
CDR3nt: TGCGCCAGCAGAGGGACAGCCACCACTAATGAAAAACTGTTTTTT
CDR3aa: CASRGTATTNEKLFF

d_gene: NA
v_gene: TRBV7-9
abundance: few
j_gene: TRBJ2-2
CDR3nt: TGTGCCAGCAGCTTAGGCGCCGGGGAGCTGTTTTTT
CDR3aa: CASSLGAGELFF

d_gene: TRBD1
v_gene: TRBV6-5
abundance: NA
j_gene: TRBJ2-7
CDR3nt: TGTGCCAGCAGTTACTCGAGGGGGCCTTACGAGCAGTACTTC
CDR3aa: CASSYSRGPYEQYF

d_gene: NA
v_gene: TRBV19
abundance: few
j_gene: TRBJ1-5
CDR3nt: TGTGCCAGTAGTATGCAGGGGAAAAGCAATCAGCCCCAGCATTTT
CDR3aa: CASSMQGKSNQPQHF

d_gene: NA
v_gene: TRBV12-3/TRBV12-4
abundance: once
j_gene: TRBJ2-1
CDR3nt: TGTGCCAGCAGCCGGAACAGTAATGAGCAGTTCTTC
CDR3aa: CASSRNSNEQFF

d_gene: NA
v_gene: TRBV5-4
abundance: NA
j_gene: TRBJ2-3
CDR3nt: TGTGCCAGCAGCTCCTTGGCGGGGGCATCCACAGATACGCAGTATTTT
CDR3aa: CASSSLAGASTDTQYF